This T cell receptor (beta chain) was retrieved from a study of T cell responses to AZD1222 COVID-19 vaccine. Sequenced by immunoSEQ multiplex PCR; TCRdb stores in-frame clones only, minus some. The sample comprises some 140,000 clones, roughly 82% of which are singletons, and 4.1% rests with the top ten. Germline values: CDR1 SGHRS, CDR2 YFSETQ. The CDR3 loop spans 13 amino acids. V lost 2 bases, J lost 7 bases, and 10 bases lay in between. The input for sequencing was peripheral blood, taken on day 0 of AZD1222 vaccination. This chain links TRBV5-1 with TRBJ2-1; a possible D gene is TRBD1 (5 bases). The sequence was obtained from an adult in good health. DNA of the CDR3: TGCGCCAGCAGCTTTTCAGGGCAGAATGAGCAGTTCTTC. Residues: CASSFSGQNEQFF.